This TCR beta chain appears in the sequencing data of a study of cytomegalovirus exposure and HLA in healthy donors (dated by TCRdb to about 2017). In the study overall: In an earlier analysis of around 540 of the donors, 250 to 350 Gb of sequence data and 90 million to 120 million unique TCR beta sequences from about 179 million T cells were reported. A later genetic analysis used genome-wide SNP genotypes for about 60% of the 666 donors, treating that subset as a discovery cohort. Using immunosequencing, the study profiled T cell repertoires from 666 subjects and related those repertoires to cytomegalovirus serostatus. To predict cytomegalovirus infection status, the study brought together high-throughput TCR immunosequencing, statistical association of individual TCRs with disease status, and machine learning. Donor age, sex, ethnicity and CMV serostatus were collected together with the repertoire data. Every repertoire in the discovery cohort had been generated on one and the same sequencing platform. Among 398 genotyped donors of the cohort, an average of approximately 240,000 unique TCR beta nucleotide sequences were sequenced per donor, about a sixth of them non-productive. A later analysis re-analyzed previously published TCR beta repertoires from 666 donors and added high-resolution HLA genotyping to study TCR occurrence patterns. In the later analysis, no new phenotypic data were used to find candidate immune exposures; instead, reliance was placed on TCR beta sequences and their occurrence across donors. The study aimed to test whether signatures of past pathogen exposure could be identified by cataloging public T cell receptors. Of the roughly 420 genotyped donors, less than 90% were placed in the genetic ancestry cluster associated with self-reported Caucasian donors. Roughly five DR-DQ haplotypes were treated as single units for association and clustering because of strong linkage in the cohort. HLA typing included class I and class II loci at four-digit resolution. An earlier analysis of 500 to 650 of the donors applied high-throughput TCR beta sequencing to assess whether each TCR beta V gene segment acted as functional or pseudogenic. The number of donors typed differed by locus, with roughly 629-640 for A, B, C, DRB1 and DQB1, approximately 500 for DQA1, about 610 for DPA1, and about 450 for DPB1. A separate validation cohort of roughly 130 different subjects was used in addition to the 666-subject first cohort. An early release that covered about 600 HLA-typed donors contained 300 to 350 gigabases of sequencing data and tens of millions of unique TCR sequences.

A remark on this clone: Which antigen it targets is not known.

The cohort was made up of roughly 670 healthy bone marrow donors. At the time of sampling, all cohort members were nominally healthy, though unrecorded immune exposures were likely present. The donor was CMV seropositive and belonged to the group of over 250 seropositive cohort members. Each donor provided a peripheral blood sample, and peripheral blood mononuclear cells were used for TCR beta sequencing. The Qiagen DNeasy Blood Extraction Kit was used to extract genomic DNA from the blood cell samples. Overall study outcomes, separate from this receptor: An association between a missense DCLRE1C variant and V-gene and J-gene trimming of TCR beta chains was found in a later genetic analysis and replicated in an independent cohort. A later analysis found that most CMV-associated TCR beta chains appeared HLA-restricted, with HLA associations seemingly driven largely by CMV exposure. About 17 rarely observed V segments, including chromosome 9 orphons, were excluded from the earlier analysis of almost 600 of the donors because counts were too low. Compared with equally common non-associated chains, HLA-associated TCR beta chains in a later analysis were more clonally expanded and had lower generation probabilities. Three of the identified cytomegalovirus-associated TCR beta chains were confirmed in vitro to be specific for cytomegalovirus antigens. The presence/absence analyses assumed that sequencing depth was roughly uniform across donors, and that assumption may not be true. Some IMGT-functional V segments, including TRBV6-2 and TRBV6-3, could not be told apart with the 87-base-pair reads, so those segments were excluded. In both the original and validation cohorts, the classifier was reported to diagnose cytomegalovirus status with high specificity and sensitivity. A later analysis associated roughly 17,000 TCR beta sequences with specific HLA alleles at a false discovery rate of 0.05. Because HLA typing was missing for some donors at each locus, association tests included only the typed subset. Immune exposure information for the cohort was limited to CMV serostatus. The study gave a list of 150 to 200 TCR beta chains associated with cytomegalovirus. According to a later analysis, TCR association rates differed among HLA loci, with DRB1 alleles showing the most associated TCRs and HLA-C alleles showing the fewest. An earlier analysis of around 500 of the donors showed that most TCR beta V segments appeared in productive rearrangements either about 87% or about 30% of the time, which broadly matched IMGT annotations. A further reported finding was that TCR beta sequences accurately predicted the HLA-A and HLA-B alleles for most subjects in the first cohort. Several of the top co-occurrence clusters appeared to be linked to parvovirus B19, influenza, CMV and Epstein-Barr virus, according to a later analysis. Assigning TCR associations to individual alleles was difficult when HLA alleles, especially DR and DQ, strongly co-occurred. Only TCR beta chains were sequenced in this cohort, and the absence of alpha or paired-chain data limited detectable features. According to a later genetic analysis, donors in an Asian-associated ancestry cluster had fewer N-insertions in productive TCRs than the approximately 630-donor mean. While some public TCRs were present in many individuals, most TCR sequences turned up only very rarely across donors. A cluster of highly shared sequence variants was judged likely to be a technical artifact of the sequencing pipeline. Correlated functional status among segregating V segments might be attributable to linkage disequilibrium, but an unknown experimental factor could not be ruled out. According to the authors, the approach could potentially be generalized to other disease states and immunological phenotypes.

Library generation was performed with the immunoSEQ multiplex PCR assay. A mixture of 60 forward primers for TCR Vbeta segments and 13 reverse primers for TCR Jbeta segments was used in the multiplex PCR. The CDR3 region of rearranged TCR beta genes was amplified from genomic DNA with a multiplex PCR assay. The amplified TCR beta libraries were sequenced on the Illumina HiSeq System as 87-base-pair reads. The study's own analysis went as follows. A later analysis tallied 75 million to 95 million unique TCR beta chains across the 550 to 850 repertoires, and some 12 million of those chains were shared by two or more donors. Raw reads were error-corrected and collapsed into unique sequences with a nearest-neighbor algorithm that merged closely related sequences to remove PCR and sequencing errors. CDR3 sequences were aligned to IMGT reference sequences to assign V, D and J gene segments. Each retained sequence needed at least a six-nucleotide match to both a V gene segment and a J gene segment. Rearrangements were called productive when the CDR3 lacked stop codons and stayed in frame with V and J; all others were non-productive. Following IMGT convention, CDR3 was defined as the stretch from the second conserved V-encoded cysteine to the conserved J-encoded phenylalanine. The earlier analysis of approximately 500 of the donors excluded sequences that lacked an unambiguous match to a single V gene segment. In an earlier analysis of approximately 590 of the donors, a V segment was called functional when productive rearrangements were above 56.7%, and segregating when the standard deviation between donors exceeded 5%. A statistical classification framework was developed to diagnose cytomegalovirus status using the catalog of TCR beta chain sequences. In a later analysis, V and J genes were assigned by comparing TCR nucleotide sequences against IMGT/GENE-DB human TR gene sequences. A later analysis assigned CDR3 sequences and most-parsimonious VDJ recombination scenarios with the TCRdist pipeline. In a later analysis, each TCR beta chain was defined by its CDR3 amino acid sequence together with its V-gene family, and reads without a unique V-gene family were excluded. As a way to deal with suspected cross-contamination and a sequencing artifact, a later analysis dropped 592 nucleotide sequences that were highly shared and had low generation probability. In a later analysis, a clonal expansion index was calculated for each public chain from normalized within-repertoire ranks of inferred template counts. In a later analysis, generation probabilities were computed using a VDJ recombination model fitted to out-of-frame rearrangements, and the results were checked against IGoR. In a later analysis, hypergeometric tests were used to score TCR-TCR, TCR-HLA and TCR-CMV co-occurrence, with a repertoire-size bias correction applied to TCR pairs. A later analysis estimated false discovery rates by permuting HLA or CMV assignments 20 times. In a later analysis, co-occurring TCRs were grouped with DBSCAN, and TCRdist sequence similarity was added when clustering was performed within HLA-allele-positive subsets. Repertoires with fewer than 30,000 or more than 120,000 public chains, plus five repertoires with anomalous nucleotide sharing, were excluded from co-occurrence clustering. TCRdb holds this immuneACCESS table with in-frame rearrangements only. Some clones are missing; in checked studies, unresolved V genes explain under half, and the rest has no known cause. V, J and clone size are taken as reported in that table, and D and trimming were inferred from the DNA itself. The sample's records list around 88,000 clones. Jointly, the top ten make up about 5.5% of the sample.

From the cysteine through the phenylalanine, the CDR3 covers 15 amino acids. Just CDR3 DNA is preserved here, 45 bases in frame from base 1. Germline trimming: 0 bases from V, 4 bases from J; junction bases outside gene matches: 0. Sequences LGHNA (CDR1) and YNFKEQ (CDR2) are obtained from the germline V gene. The sequence joins TRBV4-2 to TRBJ1-5, and 10 junctional nucleotides match TRBD1. Material for sequencing was PBMCs. This clonotype was sampled from a girl between 10 and 17 years old in good health and CMV-seropositive. The nucleotides are TGTGCCAGCAGCCAAGAGGACAGGGGGAATCAGCCCCAGCATTTT. It translates as CASSQEDRGNQPQHF.